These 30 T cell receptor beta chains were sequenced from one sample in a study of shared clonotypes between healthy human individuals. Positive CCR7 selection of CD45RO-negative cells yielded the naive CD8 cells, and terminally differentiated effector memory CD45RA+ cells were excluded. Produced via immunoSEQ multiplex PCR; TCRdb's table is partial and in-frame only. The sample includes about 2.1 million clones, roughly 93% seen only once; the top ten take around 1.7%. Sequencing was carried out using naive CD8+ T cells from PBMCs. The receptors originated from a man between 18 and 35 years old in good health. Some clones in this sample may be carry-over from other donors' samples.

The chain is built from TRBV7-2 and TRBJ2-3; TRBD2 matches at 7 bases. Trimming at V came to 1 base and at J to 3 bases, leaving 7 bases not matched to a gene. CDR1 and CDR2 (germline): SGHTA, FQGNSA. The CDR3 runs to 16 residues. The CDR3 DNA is TGTGCCAGCAGCTTAGTTCATCTAGCGGAGACAGATACGCAGTATTTT. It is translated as CASSLVHLAETDTQYF. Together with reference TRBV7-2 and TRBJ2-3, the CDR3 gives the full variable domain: GAGVSQSPSNKVTEKGKDVELRCDPISGHTALYWYRQSLGQGLEFLIYFQGNSAPDKSGLPSDRFSAERTGGSVSTLTIQRTQQEDSAVYLCASSLVHLAETDTQYFGPGTRLTVL.

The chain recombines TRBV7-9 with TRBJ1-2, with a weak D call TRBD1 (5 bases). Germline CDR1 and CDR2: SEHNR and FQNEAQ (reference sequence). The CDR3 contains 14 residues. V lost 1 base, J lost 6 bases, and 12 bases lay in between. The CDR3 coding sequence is TGTGCCAGCAGCTTAGACCCCAGGGTGCATGGCTACACCTTC. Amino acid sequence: CASSLDPRVHGYTF.

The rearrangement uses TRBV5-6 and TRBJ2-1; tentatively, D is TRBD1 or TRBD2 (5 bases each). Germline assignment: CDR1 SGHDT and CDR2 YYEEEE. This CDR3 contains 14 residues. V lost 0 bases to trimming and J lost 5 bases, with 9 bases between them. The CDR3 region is CASSLALGDNEQFF. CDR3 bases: TGTGCCAGCAGCTTGGCCCTGGGGGACAATGAGCAGTTCTTC.

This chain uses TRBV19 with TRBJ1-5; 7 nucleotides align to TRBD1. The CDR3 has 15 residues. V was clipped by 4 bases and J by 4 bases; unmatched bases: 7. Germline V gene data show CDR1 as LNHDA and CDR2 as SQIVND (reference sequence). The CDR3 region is CASSTGTQGNQPQHF. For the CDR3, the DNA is TGTGCCAGTAGTACCGGGACACAGGGGAATCAGCCCCAGCATTTT.

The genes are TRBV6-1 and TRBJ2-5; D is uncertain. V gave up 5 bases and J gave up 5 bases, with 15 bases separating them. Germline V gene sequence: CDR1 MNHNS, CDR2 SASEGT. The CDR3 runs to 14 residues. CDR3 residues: CASSIRVGKETQYF. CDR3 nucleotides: TGTGCCAGCAGTATCCGGGTGGGGAAGGAGACCCAGTACTTC.

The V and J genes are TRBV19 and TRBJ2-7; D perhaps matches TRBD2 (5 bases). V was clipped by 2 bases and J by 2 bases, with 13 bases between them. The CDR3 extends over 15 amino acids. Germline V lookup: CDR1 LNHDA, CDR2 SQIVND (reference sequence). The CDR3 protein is CASSILLGSPYEQYF. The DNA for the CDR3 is TGTGCCAGTAGTATACTTTTAGGGAGCCCCTACGAGCAGTACTTC. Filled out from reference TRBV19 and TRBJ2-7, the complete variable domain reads DGGITQSPKYLFRKEGQNVTLSCEQNLNHDAMYWYRQDPGQGLRLIYYSQIVNDFQKGDIAEGYSVSREKKESFPLTVTSAQKNPTAFYLCASSILLGSPYEQYFGPGTRLTVT.

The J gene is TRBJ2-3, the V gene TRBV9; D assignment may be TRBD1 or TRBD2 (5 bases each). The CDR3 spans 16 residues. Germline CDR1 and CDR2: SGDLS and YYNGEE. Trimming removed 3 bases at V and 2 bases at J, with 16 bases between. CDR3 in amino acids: CASSASGNGATDTQYF. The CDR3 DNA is TGTGCCAGCAGCGCCTCCGGGAATGGGGCCACAGATACGCAGTATTTT. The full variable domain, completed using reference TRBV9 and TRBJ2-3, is DSGVTQTPKHLITATGQRVTLRCSPRSGDLSVYWYQQSLDQGLQFLIQYYNGEERAKGNILERFSAQQFPDLHSELNLSSLELGDSALYFCASSASGNGATDTQYFGPGTRLTVL.

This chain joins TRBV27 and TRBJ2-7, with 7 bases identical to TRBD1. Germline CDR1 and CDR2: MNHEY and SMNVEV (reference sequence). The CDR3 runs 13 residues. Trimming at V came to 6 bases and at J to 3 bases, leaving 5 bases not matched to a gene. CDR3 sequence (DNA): TGTGCCAGCAGCGAGGGACAGTACTACGAGCAGTACTTC. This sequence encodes CASSEGQYYEQYF.

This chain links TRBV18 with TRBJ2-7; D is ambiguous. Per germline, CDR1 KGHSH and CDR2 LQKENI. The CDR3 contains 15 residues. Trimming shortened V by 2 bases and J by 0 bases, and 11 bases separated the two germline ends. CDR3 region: CASSPFRGDSYEQYF. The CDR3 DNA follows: TGTGCCAGCTCACCATTCCGAGGAGACTCCTACGAGCAGTACTTC.

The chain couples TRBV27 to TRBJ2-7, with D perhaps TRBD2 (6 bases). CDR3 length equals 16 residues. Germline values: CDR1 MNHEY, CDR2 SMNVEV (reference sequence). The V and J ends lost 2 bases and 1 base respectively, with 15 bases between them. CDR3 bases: TGTGCCAGCAGTTTAAGTTGGGGACTGGTATCCTACGAGCAGTACTTC. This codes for CASSLSWGLVSYEQYF.

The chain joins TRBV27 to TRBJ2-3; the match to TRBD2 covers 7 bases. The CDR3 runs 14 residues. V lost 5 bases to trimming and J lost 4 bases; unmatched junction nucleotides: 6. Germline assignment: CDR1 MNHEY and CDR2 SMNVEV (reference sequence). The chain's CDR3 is CASSPGLVPDTQYF. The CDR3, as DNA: TGTGCCAGCAGTCCCGGACTAGTTCCAGATACGCAGTATTTT.

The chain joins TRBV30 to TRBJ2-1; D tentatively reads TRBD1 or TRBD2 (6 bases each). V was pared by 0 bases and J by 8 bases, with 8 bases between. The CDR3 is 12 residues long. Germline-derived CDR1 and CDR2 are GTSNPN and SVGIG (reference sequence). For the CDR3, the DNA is TGTGCCTGGAGTGTCGGGGGCTATGAGCAGTTCTTC. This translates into CAWSVGGYEQFF.

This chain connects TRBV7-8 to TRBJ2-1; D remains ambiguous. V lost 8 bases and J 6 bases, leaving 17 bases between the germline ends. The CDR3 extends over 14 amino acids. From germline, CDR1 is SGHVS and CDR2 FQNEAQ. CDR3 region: CASSPGPRGNEQFF. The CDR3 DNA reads TGTGCCAGCTCCCCTGGGCCCCGAGGCAATGAGCAGTTCTTC.

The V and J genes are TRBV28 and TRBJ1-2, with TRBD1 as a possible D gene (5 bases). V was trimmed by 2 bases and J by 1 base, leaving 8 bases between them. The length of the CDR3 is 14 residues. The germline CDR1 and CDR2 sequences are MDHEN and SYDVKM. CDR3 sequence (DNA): TGTGCCAGCAGTTTAAGCAGGGATAACTATGGCTACACCTTC. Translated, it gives CASSLSRDNYGYTF.

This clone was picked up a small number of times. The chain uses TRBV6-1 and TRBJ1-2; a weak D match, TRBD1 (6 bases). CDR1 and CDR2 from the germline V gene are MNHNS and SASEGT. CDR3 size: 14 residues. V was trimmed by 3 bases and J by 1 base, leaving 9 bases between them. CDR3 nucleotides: TGTGCCAGCAGTGAGGACAGCCTTAACTATGGCTACACCTTC. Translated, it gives CASSEDSLNYGYTF.

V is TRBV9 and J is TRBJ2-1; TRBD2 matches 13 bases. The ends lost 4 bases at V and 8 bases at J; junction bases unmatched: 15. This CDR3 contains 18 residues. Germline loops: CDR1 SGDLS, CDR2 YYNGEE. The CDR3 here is CASSSLARTSGSNDEQFF. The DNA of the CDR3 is TGTGCCAGCAGCTCATTAGCTAGGACTAGCGGGAGTAACGATGAGCAGTTCTTC.

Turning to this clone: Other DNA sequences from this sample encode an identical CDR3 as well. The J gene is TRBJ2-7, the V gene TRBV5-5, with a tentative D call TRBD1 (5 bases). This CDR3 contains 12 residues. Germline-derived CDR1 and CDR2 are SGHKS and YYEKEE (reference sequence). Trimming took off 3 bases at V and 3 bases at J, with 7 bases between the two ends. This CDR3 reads CASSSDSYEQYF. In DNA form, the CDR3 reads TGTGCCAGCAGCTCCGACAGCTACGAGCAGTACTTC.

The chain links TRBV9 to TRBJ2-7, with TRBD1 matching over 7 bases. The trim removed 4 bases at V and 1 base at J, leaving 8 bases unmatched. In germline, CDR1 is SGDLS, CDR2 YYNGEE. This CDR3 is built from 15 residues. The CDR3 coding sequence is TGTGCCAGCAGCCTAACGGGACAGACATCCTACGAGCAGTACTTC. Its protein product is CASSLTGQTSYEQYF.

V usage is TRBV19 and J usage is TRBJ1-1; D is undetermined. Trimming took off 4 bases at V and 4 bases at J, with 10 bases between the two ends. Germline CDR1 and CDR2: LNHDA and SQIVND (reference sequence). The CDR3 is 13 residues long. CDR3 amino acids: CASSTRGFTEAFF. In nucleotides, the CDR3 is TGTGCCAGTAGTACCAGAGGGTTCACTGAAGCTTTCTTT.

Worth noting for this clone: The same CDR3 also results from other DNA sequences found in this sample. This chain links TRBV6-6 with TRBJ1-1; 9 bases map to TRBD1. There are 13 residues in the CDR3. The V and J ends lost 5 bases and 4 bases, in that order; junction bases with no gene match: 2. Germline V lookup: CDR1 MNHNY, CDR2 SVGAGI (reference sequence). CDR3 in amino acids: CASSDRGGTEAFF. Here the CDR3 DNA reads TGTGCCAGCAGTGACAGGGGGGGCACTGAAGCTTTCTTT.

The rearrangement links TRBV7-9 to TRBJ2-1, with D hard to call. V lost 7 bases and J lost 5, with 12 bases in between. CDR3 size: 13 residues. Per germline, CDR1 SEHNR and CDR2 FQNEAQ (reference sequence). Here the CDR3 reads CASTPSADNEQFF. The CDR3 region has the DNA TGTGCCAGCACCCCGTCTGCCGACAATGAGCAGTTCTTC. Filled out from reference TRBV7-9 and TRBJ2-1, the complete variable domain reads DTGVSQNPRHKITKRGQNVTFRCDPISEHNRLYWYRQTLGQGPEFLTYFQNEAQLEKSRLLSDRFSAERPKGSFSTLEIQRTEQGDSAMYLCASTPSADNEQFFGPGTRLTVL.

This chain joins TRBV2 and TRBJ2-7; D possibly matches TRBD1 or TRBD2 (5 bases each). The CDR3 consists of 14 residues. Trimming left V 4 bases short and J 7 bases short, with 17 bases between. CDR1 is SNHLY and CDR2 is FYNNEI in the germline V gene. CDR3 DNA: TGTGCCAGCAGTGTAGGCATCGGGACGTGGGAGCAGTACTTC. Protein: CASSVGIGTWEQYF.

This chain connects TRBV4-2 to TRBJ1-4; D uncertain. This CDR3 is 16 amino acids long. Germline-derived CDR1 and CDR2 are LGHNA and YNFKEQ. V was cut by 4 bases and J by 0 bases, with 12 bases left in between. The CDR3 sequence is CASSPPGVATNEKLFF. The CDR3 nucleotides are TGTGCCAGCAGCCCACCCGGGGTGGCAACTAATGAAAAACTGTTTTTT.

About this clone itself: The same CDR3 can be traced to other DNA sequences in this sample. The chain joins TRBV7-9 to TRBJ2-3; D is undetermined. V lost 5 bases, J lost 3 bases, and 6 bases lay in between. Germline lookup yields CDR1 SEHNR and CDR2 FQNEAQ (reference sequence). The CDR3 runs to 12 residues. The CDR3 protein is CASSPRTDTQYF. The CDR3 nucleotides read TGTGCCAGCAGCCCACGGACAGATACGCAGTATTTT.

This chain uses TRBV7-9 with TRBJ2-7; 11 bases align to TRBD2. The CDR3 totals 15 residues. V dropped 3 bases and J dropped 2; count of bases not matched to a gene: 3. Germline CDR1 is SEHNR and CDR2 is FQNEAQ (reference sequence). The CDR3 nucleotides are TGTGCCAGCAGCTTCTTACTAGCGGGGGCCTACGAGCAGTACTTC. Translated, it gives CASSFLLAGAYEQYF.

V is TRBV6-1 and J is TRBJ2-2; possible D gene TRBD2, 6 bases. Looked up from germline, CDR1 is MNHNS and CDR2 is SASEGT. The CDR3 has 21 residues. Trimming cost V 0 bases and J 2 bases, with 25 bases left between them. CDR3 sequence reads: CASSEASLGGRRSYNTGELFF. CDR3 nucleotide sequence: TGTGCCAGCAGTGAAGCTTCTCTCGGGGGAAGGCGCAGCTATAACACCGGGGAGCTGTTTTTT.

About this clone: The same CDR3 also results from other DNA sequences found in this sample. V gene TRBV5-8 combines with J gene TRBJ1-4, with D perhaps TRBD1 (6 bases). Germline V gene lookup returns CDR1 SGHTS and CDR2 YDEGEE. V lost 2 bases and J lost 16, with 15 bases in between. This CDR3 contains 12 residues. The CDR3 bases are TGTGCCAGCAGCTTAGTGGGGACATTCCCGTTTTTT. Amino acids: CASSLVGTFPFF.

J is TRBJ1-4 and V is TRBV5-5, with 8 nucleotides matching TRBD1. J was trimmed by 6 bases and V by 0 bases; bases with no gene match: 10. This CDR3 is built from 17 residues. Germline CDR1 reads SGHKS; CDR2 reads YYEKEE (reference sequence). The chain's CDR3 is CASSLESDRVFYEKLFF. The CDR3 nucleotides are TGTGCCAGCAGCTTGGAGTCGGACAGGGTTTTTTATGAAAAACTGTTTTTT.

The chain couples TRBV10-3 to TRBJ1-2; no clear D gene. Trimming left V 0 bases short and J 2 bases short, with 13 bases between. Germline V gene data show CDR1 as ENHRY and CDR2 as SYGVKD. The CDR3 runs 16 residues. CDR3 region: CAISESPGPLNYGYTF. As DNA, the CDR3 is TGTGCCATCAGTGAGTCACCGGGCCCCCTAAACTATGGCTACACCTTC.

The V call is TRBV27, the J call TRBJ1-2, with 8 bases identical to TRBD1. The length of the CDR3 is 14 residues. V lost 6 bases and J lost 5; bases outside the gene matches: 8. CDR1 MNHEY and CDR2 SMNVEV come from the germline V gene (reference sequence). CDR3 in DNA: TGTGCCAGCAGACCGCCAGGGGGCGGTTATGGCTACACCTTC. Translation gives CASRPPGGGYGYTF.